Below are 17 T cell receptor beta chains sequenced from a single sample in a study of T cells in tuberculosis. TCRdb keeps only in-frame clones here, not all; method: immunoSEQ multiplex PCR. The sample carries more than 35,000 clones, around 94% recorded once. The time point is: new active TB diagnosis, blood taken before or within 7 days of starting treatment. Sequences were derived from PBMCs, sampled at tuberculosis diagnosis. Receptor source: an adult with tuberculosis.

The chain uses TRBV4-3 and TRBJ1-1; D call uncertain. Germline assignment: CDR1 LGHNA and CDR2 YSLEER. V was cut by 4 bases and J by 5 bases, with 8 bases left in between. The CDR3 spans 12 residues. The CDR3 coding sequence is TGCGCCAGCAGCCTTTCGGGGACTGAAGCTTTCTTT. Its translation: CASSLSGTEAFF.

The chain combines TRBV5-6 with TRBJ2-1, with TRBD2 matching 10 bases. This CDR3 is built from 15 residues. J lost 7 bases, V lost 2 bases, and 6 bases had no gene match. Germline V gene data show CDR1 as SGHDT and CDR2 as YYEEEE. The CDR3 sequence: CASSLLAGLRNEQFF. DNA for the CDR3: TGTGCCAGCAGCTTACTAGCGGGGCTGAGGAATGAGCAGTTCTTC. Full variable domain (rest looked up from reference TRBV5-6 and TRBJ2-1): DAGVTQSPTHLIKTRGQQVTLRCSPKSGHDTVSWYQQALGQGPQFIFQYYEEEERQRGNFPDRFSGHQFPNYSSELNVNALLLGDSALYLCASSLLAGLRNEQFFGPGTRLTVL.

This clone occurred once. The gene calls are TRBV28 and TRBJ1-1; D is ambiguous. This CDR3 contains 16 residues. Trimming took off 1 base at V and 0 bases at J, with 12 bases between the two ends. Germline CDR1 and CDR2: MDHEN and SYDVKM. For the CDR3, the DNA is TGTGCCAGCAGTTTATTGACTCCTAGTATGAACACTGAAGCTTTCTTT. Its protein product is CASSLLTPSMNTEAFF. The full variable domain, with the rest looked up from reference TRBV28 and TRBJ1-1, is DVKVTQSSRYLVKRTGEKVFLECVQDMDHENMFWYRQDPGLGLRLIYFSYDVKMKEKGDIPEGYSVSREKKERFSLILESASTNQTSMYLCASSLLTPSMNTEAFFGQGTRLTVV.

The V gene is TRBV6-6, the J gene TRBJ2-3, with D perhaps TRBD2 (5 bases). The CDR3 extends over 14 amino acids. The germline gives CDR1 MNHNY, CDR2 SVGAGI (reference sequence). Trimming took off 1 base at V and 3 bases at J, with 8 bases between the two ends. The CDR3 loop is CASSYYLATDTQYF. CDR3 in DNA: TGTGCCAGCAGTTACTACCTAGCTACAGATACGCAGTATTTT.

The chain employs TRBV20-1 and TRBJ2-7; D gene uncertain. V was pared by 3 bases and J by 3 bases, with 6 bases between. CDR1 DFQATT and CDR2 SNEGSKA come from the germline V gene (reference sequence). The CDR3 sequence is 11 residues long. The CDR3 DNA reads TGCAGTGCTAGTAGTTACTACGAGCAGTACTTC. Translated, it gives CSASSYYEQYF.

This rearrangement joins TRBV7-8 to TRBJ1-2; TRBD1 aligns across 10 bases. Per the germline V gene, CDR1 is SGHVS and CDR2 is FQNEAQ. The J segment lost 4 bases and the V segment lost 5 bases, leaving 13 bases of the junction unmatched. CDR3 length: 17 residues. The chain's CDR3 is CASSPLTGTGVGYGYTF. Written as DNA, the CDR3 is TGTGCCAGCAGCCCCTTAACCGGGACAGGGGTCGGCTATGGCTACACCTTC.

This chain connects TRBV5-5 to TRBJ2-3; tentative D call: TRBD2 (6 bases). V was clipped by 1 base and J by 2 bases, with 11 bases between them. In germline, CDR1 is SGHKS, CDR2 YYEKEE (reference sequence). The CDR3 is made up of 15 amino acids. The CDR3 DNA sequence: TGTGCCAGCAGCTTGAGGTGGACTACCACAGATACGCAGTATTTT. Translation: CASSLRWTTTDTQYF.

This sequence joins TRBV10-3 and TRBJ1-1; 9 bases align to TRBD1. The CDR3 has 16 residues. J lost 3 bases, V lost 2 bases, and 7 bases had no gene match. The germline CDR1 and CDR2 sequences are ENHRY and SYGVKD. DNA for the CDR3: TGTGCCATCAGTGAGCCGGGGACAGGGTTTTACACTGAAGCTTTCTTT. Residues: CAISEPGTGFYTEAFF.

This clone was observed a single time. The gene calls are TRBV28 and TRBJ1-1; D is uncertain. The CDR3 sequence is 11 residues long. Germline V gene data show CDR1 as MDHEN and CDR2 as SYDVKM. V gave up 4 bases and J gave up 10 bases, with 10 bases separating them. CDR3 in DNA: TGTGCCAGCAGTTCCCCGGAGGTAGCTTTCTTT. Its protein product is CASSSPEVAFF.

The V gene is TRBV6-6, the J gene TRBJ2-5; 7 bases fit TRBD1. The CDR3 has 14 amino acids. V lost 3 bases to trimming and J lost 5 bases; unmatched junction nucleotides: 6. CDR1 is MNHNY, CDR2 SVGAGI, per germline (reference sequence). The CDR3 loop reads CASSYRQGVETQYF. The CDR3 nucleotides read TGTGCCAGCAGTTATCGGCAGGGGGTCGAGACCCAGTACTTC.

The chain has TRBV6-5 and TRBJ1-1, with 8 bases identical to TRBD1. CDR3 length: 14 residues. Germline V gene data show CDR1 as MNHEY and CDR2 as SVGAGI. Unmatched junction bases numbered 6, after V lost 2 bases and J lost 7 bases. The CDR3 sequence is CASSYTDRGIEAFF. The DNA of the CDR3 is TGTGCCAGCAGTTACACAGACAGGGGAATTGAAGCTTTCTTT.

The chain joins TRBV29-1 to TRBJ2-5; D uncertain. The CDR3 is 12 residues long. The germline V gene encodes CDR1 SQVTM and CDR2 ANQGSEA. The V end was cut by 7 bases, the J end by 9 bases, with 18 bases between. Here the CDR3 reads CSAYTINEAQYF. CDR3 in DNA: TGCAGCGCCTACACTATAAATGAGGCCCAGTACTTC.

The chain joins TRBV5-1 to TRBJ1-2; tentative D call: TRBD1 (5 bases). Germline V lookup: CDR1 SGHRS, CDR2 YFSETQ. V was shortened by 6 bases and J by 3 bases, with 18 bases between the two germline ends. This CDR3 contains 15 residues. CDR3 sequence reads: CASKLDTTTHYGYTF. DNA of the CDR3: TGCGCCAGCAAGCTGGACACTACGACCCACTATGGCTACACCTTC.

This chain connects TRBV5-8 to TRBJ2-3; TRBD2 aligns across 12 bases. V shed 0 bases and J 5 bases; nucleotides not matched to a gene: 10. The CDR3 sequence is 18 residues long. Germline V CDR1 and CDR2: SGHTS, YDEGEE. CDR3 loop: CASSLAPSLAGGRDTQYF. CDR3 DNA sequence: TGTGCCAGCAGCTTGGCCCCCTCCCTAGCGGGGGGGCGAGATACGCAGTATTTT. Variable domain in full (rest from reference TRBV5-8 and TRBJ2-3): EAGVTQSPTHLIKTRGQQATLRCSPISGHTSVYWYQQALGLGLQFLLWYDEGEERNRGNFPPRFSGRQFPNYSSELNVNALELEDSALYLCASSLAPSLAGGRDTQYFGPGTRLTVL.

The J gene is TRBJ1-6, the V gene TRBV2; 8 bases are shared with TRBD1. Germline assignment: CDR1 SNHLY and CDR2 FYNNEI. Unmatched junction bases numbered 8, after V lost 7 bases and J lost 6 bases. The CDR3 runs 15 residues. The CDR3 DNA sequence: TGTGCCAGCAACACAGGGGGTTTCCTTAATTCACCCCTCCACTTT. Encoded protein: CASNTGGFLNSPLHF.

This chain joins TRBV7-2 and TRBJ2-7; D perhaps matches TRBD2 (6 bases). V shed 1 base and J shed 0 bases, with 13 bases lying between them. This CDR3 has 16 residues. CDR1 and CDR2 from the germline V gene are SGHTA and FQGNSA. The chain's CDR3 is CASSLVGGALSYEQYF. In DNA, the CDR3 is TGTGCCAGCAGCTTAGTCGGCGGGGCCCTCTCCTACGAGCAGTACTTC.

The chain couples TRBV9 to TRBJ1-6, with D perhaps matching TRBD1 (5 bases). Per the germline V gene, CDR1 is SGDLS and CDR2 is YYNGEE. V shed 6 bases and J shed 6 bases, with 13 bases lying between them. This CDR3 region has 14 residues. DNA for the CDR3: TGTGCCAGCACCCTGGGAGGGACTAATTCACCCCTCCACTTT. Translation gives CASTLGGTNSPLHF.